The clone carrying this TCR beta chain was seen just once. The sample is drawn from a study of T cell responses to AZD1222 COVID-19 vaccine. CDR1 is GTSNPN and CDR2 is SVGIG in the germline V gene (reference sequence). V lost 4 bases to trimming and J lost 4 bases, with 16 bases between them. The length of the CDR3 is 14 residues. The protocol was immunoSEQ multiplex PCR, while the TCRdb copy is restricted to in-frame clones and leaves out a portion. The repertoire includes some 180,000 clones, approximately 94% of them detected once, and about 3.5% sits in the top ten. The sequenced sample was peripheral blood, obtained 28 days after the second dose of the MenACWY control vaccine. This chain links TRBV30 with TRBJ1-1; the D gene is possibly TRBD1 (6 bases). The clonotype comes from an adult who received the MenACWY meningococcal vaccine as a control. The CDR3 bases are TGTGCCTGGAAATCACAGGGTCAAGGCACTGAAGCTTTCTTT. Amino acids: CAWKSQGQGTEAFF.